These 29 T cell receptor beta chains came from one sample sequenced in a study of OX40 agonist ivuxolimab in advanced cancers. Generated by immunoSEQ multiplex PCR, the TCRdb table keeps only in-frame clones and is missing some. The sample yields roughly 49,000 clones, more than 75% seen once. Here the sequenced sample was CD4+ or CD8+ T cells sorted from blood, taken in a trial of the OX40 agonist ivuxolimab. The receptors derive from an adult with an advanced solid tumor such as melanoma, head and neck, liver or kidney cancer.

CDR3 DNA: TGTGCCAGCAGCACCCGGACTAGCGGGAGGAAAGGGACCCAAGAGACCCAGTACTTC. Residues: CASSTRTSGRKGTQETQYF. This chain connects TRBV7-6 to TRBJ2-5; 14 nucleotides match TRBD2. Trimming at V came to 5 bases and at J to 1 base, leaving 12 bases not matched to a gene. The germline V gene has CDR1 SGHVS and CDR2 FNYEAQ. The CDR3 extends over 19 amino acids.

The chain's CDR3 is CAWGEQIYEQYF. The DNA for the CDR3 is TGTGCCTGGGGGGAACAGATCTACGAGCAGTACTTC. This chain connects TRBV30 to TRBJ2-7; D remains unclear. Looked up from germline, CDR1 is GTSNPN and CDR2 is SVGIG (reference sequence). The V end was cut by 5 bases, the J end by 3 bases, with 11 bases between. The CDR3 spans 12 residues.

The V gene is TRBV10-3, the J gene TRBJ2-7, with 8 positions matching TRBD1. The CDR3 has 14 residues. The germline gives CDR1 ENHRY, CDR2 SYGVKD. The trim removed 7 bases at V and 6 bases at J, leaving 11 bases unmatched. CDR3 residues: CAITAGTGFCEQYF. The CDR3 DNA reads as TGTGCCATCACTGCCGGGACAGGATTCTGCGAGCAGTACTTC.

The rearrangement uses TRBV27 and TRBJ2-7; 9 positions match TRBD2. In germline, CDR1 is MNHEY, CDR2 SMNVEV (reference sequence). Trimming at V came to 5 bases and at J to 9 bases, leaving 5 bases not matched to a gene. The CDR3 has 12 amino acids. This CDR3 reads CASSTASGTQYF. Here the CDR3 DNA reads TGTGCCAGCAGTACGGCTAGCGGGACGCAGTACTTC.

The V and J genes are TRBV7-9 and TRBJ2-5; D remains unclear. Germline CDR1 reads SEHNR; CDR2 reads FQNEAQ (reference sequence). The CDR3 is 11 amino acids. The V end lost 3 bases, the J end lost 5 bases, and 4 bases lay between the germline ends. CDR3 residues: CASSFWETQYF. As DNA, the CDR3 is TGTGCCAGCAGCTTTTGGGAGACCCAGTACTTC.

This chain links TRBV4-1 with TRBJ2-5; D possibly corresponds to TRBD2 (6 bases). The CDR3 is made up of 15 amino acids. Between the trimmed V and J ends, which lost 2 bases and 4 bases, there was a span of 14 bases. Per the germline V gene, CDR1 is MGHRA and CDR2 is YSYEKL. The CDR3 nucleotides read TGCGCCAGCAGCCAATCCCAGACTAGTGCAGAGACCCAGTACTTC. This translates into CASSQSQTSAETQYF.

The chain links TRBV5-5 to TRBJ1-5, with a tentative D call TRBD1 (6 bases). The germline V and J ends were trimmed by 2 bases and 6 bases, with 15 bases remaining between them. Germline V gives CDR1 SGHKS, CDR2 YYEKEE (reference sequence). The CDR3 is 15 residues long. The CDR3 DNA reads TGTGCCAGCAGCTTCAGTTGGAGGGGGATTCAGCCCCAGCATTTT. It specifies CASSFSWRGIQPQHF.

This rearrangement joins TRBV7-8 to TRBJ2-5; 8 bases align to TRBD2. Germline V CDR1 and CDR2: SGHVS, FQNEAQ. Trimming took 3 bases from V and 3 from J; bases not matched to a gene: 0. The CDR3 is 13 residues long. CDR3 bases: TGTGCCAGCAGCTTTAGCGGGGAAGAGACCCAGTACTTC. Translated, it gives CASSFSGEETQYF.

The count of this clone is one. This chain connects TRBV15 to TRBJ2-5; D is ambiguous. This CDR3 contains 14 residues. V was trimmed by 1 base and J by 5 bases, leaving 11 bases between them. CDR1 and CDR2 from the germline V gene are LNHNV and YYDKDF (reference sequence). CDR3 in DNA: TGTGCCACCAGCAGAGCCCCCCCTGGGGAGACCCAGTACTTC. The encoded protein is CATSRAPPGETQYF.

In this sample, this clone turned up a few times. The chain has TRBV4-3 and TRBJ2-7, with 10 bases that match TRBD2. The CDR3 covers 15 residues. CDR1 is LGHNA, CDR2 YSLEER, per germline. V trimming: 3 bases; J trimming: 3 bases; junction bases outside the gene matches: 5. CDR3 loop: CASSQEGTSDYEQYF. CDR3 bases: TGCGCCAGCAGCCAGGAAGGGACTAGCGACTACGAGCAGTACTTC.

This CDR3 is CASSEFASGSYQETQYF. CDR3 in DNA: TGTGCCAGCAGTGAATTTGCTAGCGGGAGTTACCAAGAGACCCAGTACTTC. The J gene is TRBJ2-5, the V gene TRBV25-1; 10 bases line up with TRBD2. This CDR3 region has 17 residues. Trimming at V came to 1 base and at J to 0 bases, leaving 5 bases not matched to a gene. The germline CDR1 and CDR2 sequences are MGHDK and SYGVNS.

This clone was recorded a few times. CDR3 nucleotides: TGTGCCAGCAGCTGGGAGGGCTACGAGCAGTACTTC. It specifies CASSWEGYEQYF. V and J are TRBV5-5 and TRBJ2-7, with 7 bases aligning to TRBD2. This CDR3 contains 12 residues. The germline CDR1 and CDR2 sequences are SGHKS and YYEKEE (reference sequence). With 3 bases clipped from V and 3 bases from J, the junction kept 0 bases outside the gene matches.

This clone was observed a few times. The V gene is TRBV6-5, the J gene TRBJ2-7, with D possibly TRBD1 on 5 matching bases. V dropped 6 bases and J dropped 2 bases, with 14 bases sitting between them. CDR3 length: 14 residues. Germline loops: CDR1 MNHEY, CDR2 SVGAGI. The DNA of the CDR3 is TGTGCCAGCAGCCGGGTATCAGGGACCTACGAGCAGTACTTC. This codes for CASSRVSGTYEQYF.

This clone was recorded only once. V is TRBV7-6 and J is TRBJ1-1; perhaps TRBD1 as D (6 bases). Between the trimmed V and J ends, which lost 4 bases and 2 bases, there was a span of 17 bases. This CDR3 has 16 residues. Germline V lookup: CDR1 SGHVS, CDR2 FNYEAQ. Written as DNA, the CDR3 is TGTGCCAGCAGCTCTTATATTAGGGGGAGAAACACTGAAGCTTTCTTT. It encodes CASSSYIRGRNTEAFF.

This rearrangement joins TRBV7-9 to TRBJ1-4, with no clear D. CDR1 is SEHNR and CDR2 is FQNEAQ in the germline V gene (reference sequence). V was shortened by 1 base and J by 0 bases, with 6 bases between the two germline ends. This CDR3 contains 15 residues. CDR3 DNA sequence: TGTGCCAGCAGCTTAGAGGTTACAACTAATGAAAAACTGTTTTTT. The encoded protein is CASSLEVTTNEKLFF.

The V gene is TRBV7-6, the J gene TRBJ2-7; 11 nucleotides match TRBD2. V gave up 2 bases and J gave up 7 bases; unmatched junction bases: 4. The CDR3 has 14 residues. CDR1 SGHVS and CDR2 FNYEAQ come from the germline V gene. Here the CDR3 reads CASSLSPSGREQYF. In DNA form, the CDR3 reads TGTGCCAGCAGCTTATCCCCTAGCGGGAGGGAGCAGTACTTC.

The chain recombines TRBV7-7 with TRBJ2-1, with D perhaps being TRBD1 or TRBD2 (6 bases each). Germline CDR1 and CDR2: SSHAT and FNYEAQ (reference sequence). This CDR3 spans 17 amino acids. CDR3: CASASEGVGGGINEQFF. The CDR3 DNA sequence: TGTGCTAGCGCTTCGGAGGGTGTGGGGGGCGGAATCAATGAGCAGTTCTTC. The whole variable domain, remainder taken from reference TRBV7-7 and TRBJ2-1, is GAGVSQSPRYKVTKRGQDVTLRCDPISSHATLYWYQQALGQGPEFLTYFNYEAQPDKSGLPSDRFSAERPEGSISTLTIQRTEQRDSAMYRCASASEGVGGGINEQFFGPGTRLTVL.

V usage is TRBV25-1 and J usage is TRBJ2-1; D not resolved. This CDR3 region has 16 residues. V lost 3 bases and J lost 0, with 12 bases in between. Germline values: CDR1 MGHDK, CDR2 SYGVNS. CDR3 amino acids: CASSDNTLSSYNEQFF. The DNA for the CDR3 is TGTGCCAGCAGTGACAACACCCTGAGCTCCTACAATGAGCAGTTCTTC.

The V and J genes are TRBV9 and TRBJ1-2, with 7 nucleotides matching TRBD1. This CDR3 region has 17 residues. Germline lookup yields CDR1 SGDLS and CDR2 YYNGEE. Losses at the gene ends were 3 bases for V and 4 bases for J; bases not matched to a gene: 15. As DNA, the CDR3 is TGTGCCAGCAGCGGATGGGGACAGCTAAGACCGGGCTATGGCTACACCTTC. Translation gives CASSGWGQLRPGYGYTF. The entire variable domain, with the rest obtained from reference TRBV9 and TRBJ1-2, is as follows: DSGVTQTPKHLITATGQRVTLRCSPRSGDLSVYWYQQSLDQGLQFLIQYYNGEERAKGNILERFSAQQFPDLHSELNLSSLELGDSALYFCASSGWGQLRPGYGYTFGSGTRLTVV.

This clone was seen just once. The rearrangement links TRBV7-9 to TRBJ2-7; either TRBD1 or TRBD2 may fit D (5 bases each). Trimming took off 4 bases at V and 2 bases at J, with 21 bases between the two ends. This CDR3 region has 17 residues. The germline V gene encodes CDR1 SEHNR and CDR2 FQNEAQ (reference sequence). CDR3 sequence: CASSSPLVGPTTYEQYF. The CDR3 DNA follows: TGTGCCAGCAGCTCCCCATTAGTGGGACCGACCACCTACGAGCAGTACTTC.

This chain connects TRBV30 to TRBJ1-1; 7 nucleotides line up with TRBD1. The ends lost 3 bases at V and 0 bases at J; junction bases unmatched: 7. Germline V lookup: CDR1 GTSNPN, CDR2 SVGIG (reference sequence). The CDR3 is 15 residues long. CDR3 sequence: CAWSAATGVNTEAFF. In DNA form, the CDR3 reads TGTGCCTGGAGCGCGGCTACAGGGGTGAACACTGAAGCTTTCTTT.

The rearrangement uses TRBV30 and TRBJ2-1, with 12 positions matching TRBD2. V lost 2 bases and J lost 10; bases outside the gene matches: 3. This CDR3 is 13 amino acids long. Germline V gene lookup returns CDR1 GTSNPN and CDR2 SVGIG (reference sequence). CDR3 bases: TGTGCCTGGAGTAAAGGGACTAGCGGGGAGCAGTTCTTC. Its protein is CAWSKGTSGEQFF. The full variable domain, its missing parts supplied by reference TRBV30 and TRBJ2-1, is SQTIHQWPATLVQPVGSPLSLECTVEGTSNPNLYWYRQAAGRGLQLLFYSVGIGQISSEVPQNLSASRPQDRQFILSSKKLLLSDSGFYLCAWSKGTSGEQFFGPGTRLTVL.

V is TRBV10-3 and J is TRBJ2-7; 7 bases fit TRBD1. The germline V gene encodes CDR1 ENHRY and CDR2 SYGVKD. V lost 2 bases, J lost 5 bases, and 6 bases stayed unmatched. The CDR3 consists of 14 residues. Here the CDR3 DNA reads TGTGCCATCAGTGAGCGGGACAGCTTCAACGAGCAGTACTTC. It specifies CAISERDSFNEQYF.

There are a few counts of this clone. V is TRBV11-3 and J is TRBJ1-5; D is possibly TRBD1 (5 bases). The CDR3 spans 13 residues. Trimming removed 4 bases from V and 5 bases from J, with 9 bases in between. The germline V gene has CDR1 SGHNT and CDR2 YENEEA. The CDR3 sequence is CASSSGPHQPQHF. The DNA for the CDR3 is TGTGCCAGCAGCTCGGGGCCCCATCAGCCCCAGCATTTT.

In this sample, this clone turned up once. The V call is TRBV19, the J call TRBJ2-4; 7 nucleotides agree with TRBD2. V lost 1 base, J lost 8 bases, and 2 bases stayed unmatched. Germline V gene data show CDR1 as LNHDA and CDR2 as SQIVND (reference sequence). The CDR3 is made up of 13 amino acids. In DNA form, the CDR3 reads TGTGCCAGTAGTATAGGGGCGGGAGACATTCAGTACTTC. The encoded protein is CASSIGAGDIQYF.

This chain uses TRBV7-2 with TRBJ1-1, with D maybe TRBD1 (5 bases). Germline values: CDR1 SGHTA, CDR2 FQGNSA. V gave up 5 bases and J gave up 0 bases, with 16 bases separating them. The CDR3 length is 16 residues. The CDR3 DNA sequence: TGTGCCAGCAGCCGGGCGGTGTGGGGGTTGAACACTGAAGCTTTCTTT. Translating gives CASSRAVWGLNTEAFF. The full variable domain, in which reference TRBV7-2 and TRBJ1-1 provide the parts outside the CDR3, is GAGVSQSPSNKVTEKGKDVELRCDPISGHTALYWYRQSLGQGLEFLIYFQGNSAPDKSGLPSDRFSAERTGGSVSTLTIQRTQQEDSAVYLCASSRAVWGLNTEAFFGQGTRLTVV.

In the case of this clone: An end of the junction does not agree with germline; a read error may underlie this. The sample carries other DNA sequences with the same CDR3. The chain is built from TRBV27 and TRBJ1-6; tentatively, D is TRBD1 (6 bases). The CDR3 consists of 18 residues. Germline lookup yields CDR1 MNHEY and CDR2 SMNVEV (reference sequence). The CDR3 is CASSLRFGGDSNNSPLHF. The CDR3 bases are TGTGCCAGCAGTTTAAGGTTTGGGGGCGACTCCAATAATTCACCCCTCCACTTT.

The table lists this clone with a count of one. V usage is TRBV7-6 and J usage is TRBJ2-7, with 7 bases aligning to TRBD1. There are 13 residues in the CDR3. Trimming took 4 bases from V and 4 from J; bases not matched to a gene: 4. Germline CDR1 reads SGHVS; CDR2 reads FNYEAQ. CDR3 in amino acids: CASSWDRRYEQYF. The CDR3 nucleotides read TGTGCCAGCAGCTGGGACAGAAGGTACGAGCAGTACTTC. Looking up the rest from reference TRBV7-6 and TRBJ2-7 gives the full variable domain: GAGVSQSPRYKVTKRGQDVALRCDPISGHVSLYWYRQALGQGPEFLTYFNYEAQQDKSGLPNDRFSAERPEGSISTLTIQRTEQRDSAMYRCASSWDRRYEQYFGPGTRLTVT.

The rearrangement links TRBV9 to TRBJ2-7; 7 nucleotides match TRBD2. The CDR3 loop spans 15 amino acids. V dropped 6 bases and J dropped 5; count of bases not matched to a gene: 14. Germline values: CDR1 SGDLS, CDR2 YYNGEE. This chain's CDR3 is CASTPGRREEDEQYF. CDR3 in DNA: TGTGCCAGCACCCCCGGGAGGAGGGAGGAGGACGAGCAGTACTTC.